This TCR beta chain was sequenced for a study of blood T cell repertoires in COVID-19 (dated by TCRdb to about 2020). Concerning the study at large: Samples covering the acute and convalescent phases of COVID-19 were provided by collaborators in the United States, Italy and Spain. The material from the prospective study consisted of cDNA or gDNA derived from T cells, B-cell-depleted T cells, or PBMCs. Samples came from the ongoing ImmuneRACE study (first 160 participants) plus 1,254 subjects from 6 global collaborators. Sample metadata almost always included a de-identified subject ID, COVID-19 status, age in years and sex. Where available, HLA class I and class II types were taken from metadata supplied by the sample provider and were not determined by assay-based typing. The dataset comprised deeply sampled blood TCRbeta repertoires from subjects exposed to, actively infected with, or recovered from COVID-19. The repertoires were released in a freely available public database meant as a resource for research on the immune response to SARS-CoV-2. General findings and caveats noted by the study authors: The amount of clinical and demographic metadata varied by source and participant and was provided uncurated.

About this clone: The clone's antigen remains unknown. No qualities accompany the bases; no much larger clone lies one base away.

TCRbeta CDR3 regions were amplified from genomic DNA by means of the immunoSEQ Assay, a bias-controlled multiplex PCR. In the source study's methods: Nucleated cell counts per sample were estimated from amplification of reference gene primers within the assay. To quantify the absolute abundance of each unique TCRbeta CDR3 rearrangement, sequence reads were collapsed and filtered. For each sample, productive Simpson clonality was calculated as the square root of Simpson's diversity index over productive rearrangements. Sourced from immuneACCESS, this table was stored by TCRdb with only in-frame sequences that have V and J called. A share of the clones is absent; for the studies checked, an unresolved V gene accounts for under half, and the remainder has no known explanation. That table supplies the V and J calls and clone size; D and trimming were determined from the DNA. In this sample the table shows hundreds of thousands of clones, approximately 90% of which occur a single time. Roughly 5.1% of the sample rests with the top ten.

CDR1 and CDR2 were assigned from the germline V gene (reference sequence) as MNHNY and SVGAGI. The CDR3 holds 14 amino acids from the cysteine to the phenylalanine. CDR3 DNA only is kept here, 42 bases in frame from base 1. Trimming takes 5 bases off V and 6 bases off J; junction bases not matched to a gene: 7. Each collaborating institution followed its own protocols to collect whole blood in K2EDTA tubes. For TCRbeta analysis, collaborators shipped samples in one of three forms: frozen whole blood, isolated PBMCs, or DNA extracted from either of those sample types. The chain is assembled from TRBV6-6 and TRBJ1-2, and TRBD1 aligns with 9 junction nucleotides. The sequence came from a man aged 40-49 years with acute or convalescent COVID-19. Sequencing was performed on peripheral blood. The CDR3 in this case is CASSILGTGNGYTF. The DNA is TGTGCCAGCAGTATATTAGGGACAGGGAATGGCTACACCTTC.